Below, 31 T cell receptor beta chains from the same sample are listed, as sequenced in a study of blood T cell repertoires in COVID-19. Assay used: immunoSEQ multiplex PCR; TCRdb lists only in-frame clones, some missing. The table records about 370,000 clones, roughly 89% of them present only once. The sequenced sample consisted of PBMCs or T cells enriched from blood (not recorded which). These receptor sequences come from a woman aged 25 to 39 who had recovered from COVID-19.

The rearrangement joins TRBV19 to TRBJ2-5; TRBD1 aligns across 9 bases. Losses at the gene ends were 2 bases for V and 5 bases for J; bases not matched to a gene: 3. Germline assignment: CDR1 LNHDA and CDR2 SQIVND (reference sequence). The CDR3 extends over 14 amino acids. The CDR3 nucleotides are TGTGCCAGTAGTATAAACAGGGGGCAGGAGACCCAGTACTTC. Its translation: CASSINRGQETQYF.

The chain links TRBV7-8 to TRBJ2-1; 8 bases match TRBD2. CDR1 is SGHVS, CDR2 FQNEAQ, per germline. V was clipped by 4 bases and J by 0 bases; unmatched bases: 20. The CDR3 consists of 21 residues. The CDR3 bases are TGTGCCAGCAGCTCCTACACATGGGGAGATAAGCGGGAGAGCTCCTACAATGAGCAGTTCTTC. Translated: CASSSYTWGDKRESSYNEQFF.

The chain links TRBV27 to TRBJ2-6; a possible D gene is TRBD1 (5 bases). CDR1 is MNHEY and CDR2 is SMNVEV in the germline V gene (reference sequence). This CDR3 is built from 13 residues. The ends were cut back, 5 bases at V and 9 bases at J, with 11 bases in the middle. This CDR3 reads CASSTNQGNVLTF. The CDR3 DNA sequence: TGTGCCAGCAGTACGAACCAGGGCAACGTCCTGACTTTC. Based on the CDR3 plus reference TRBV27 and TRBJ2-6, the full variable domain is EAQVTQNPRYLITVTGKKLTVTCSQNMNHEYMSWYRQDPGLGLRQIYYSMNVEVTDKGDVPEGYKVSRKEKRNFPLILESPSPNQTSLYFCASSTNQGNVLTFGAGSRLTVL.

A few counts support this clone. The V gene is TRBV2, the J gene TRBJ1-6; 9 bases fit TRBD1. Germline CDR1 SNHLY, CDR2 FYNNEI. This CDR3 has 15 amino acids. Germline trimming cut 6 bases from V and 7 bases from J; bases unmatched to any gene: 7. This CDR3 is CASSSRTGDNSPLHF. The CDR3 nucleotides are TGTGCCAGCAGCTCCCGGACAGGGGACAATTCACCCCTCCACTTT.

The rearrangement uses TRBV11-2 and TRBJ2-1; possible D gene TRBD2, 5 bases. Trimming removed 0 bases at V and 6 bases at J, with 12 bases between. Germline lookup yields CDR1 SGHAT and CDR2 FQNNGV. This CDR3 comprises 15 residues. Written as DNA, the CDR3 is TGTGCCAGCAGCTTAGACCCCACTAGTGTCAATGAGCAGTTCTTC. Amino acid sequence: CASSLDPTSVNEQFF. Together with reference TRBV11-2 and TRBJ2-1, the CDR3 gives the full variable domain: EAGVAQSPRYKIIEKRQSVAFWCNPISGHATLYWYQQILGQGPKLLIQFQNNGVVDDSQLPKDRFSAERLKGVDSTLKIQPAKLEDSAVYLCASSLDPTSVNEQFFGPGTRLTVL.

This clone appeared a single time. The gene calls are TRBV18 and TRBJ1-1, with D perhaps matching TRBD1 (6 bases). The germline V gene has CDR1 KGHSH and CDR2 LQKENI. CDR3 length: 16 amino acids. Trimming cost V 4 bases and J 0 bases, with 15 bases left between them. Here the CDR3 reads CASSLAPGHMNTEAFF. CDR3 DNA: TGTGCCAGCTCACTCGCGCCGGGACATATGAACACTGAAGCTTTCTTT. Filled out from reference TRBV18 and TRBJ1-1, the complete variable domain reads NAGVMQNPRHLVRRRGQEARLRCSPMKGHSHVYWYRQLPEEGLKFMVYLQKENIIDESGMPKERFSAEFPKEGPSILRIQQVVRGDSAAYFCASSLAPGHMNTEAFFGQGTRLTVV.

This chain uses TRBV6-5 with TRBJ2-1; D is undetermined. This CDR3 contains 15 residues. From germline, CDR1 is MNHEY and CDR2 SVGAGI. V was clipped by 4 bases and J by 2 bases, with 12 bases between them. CDR3 loop: CASSFLPVTYNEQFF. Written as DNA, the CDR3 is TGTGCCAGCAGTTTTTTGCCAGTCACCTACAATGAGCAGTTCTTC.

The genes are TRBV21-1 and TRBJ1-3. TRBV21-1 is classified as a pseudogene. This CDR3 contains 17 residues. CDR3 in amino acids: CASTLWRHSSSGNTIYF. The DNA of the CDR3 is TGTGCCAGCACCCTTTGGAGGCACTCATCCTCTGGAAACACCATATATTTT.

This chain uses TRBV11-2 with TRBJ1-1; 7 bases line up with TRBD1. The germline CDR1 and CDR2 sequences are SGHAT and FQNNGV. The CDR3 has 13 residues. The V and J ends lost 4 bases and 8 bases, in that order; junction bases with no gene match: 7. The CDR3 loop reads CASSWRAGQEAFF. CDR3 coding DNA: TGTGCCAGCAGCTGGAGGGCGGGACAGGAAGCTTTCTTT.

This clone was counted only a few times. This chain uses TRBV6-2 or TRBV6-3 with TRBJ2-5; D ambiguous. The length of the CDR3 is 12 residues. V gave up 4 bases and J gave up 2 bases, with 5 bases separating them. Germline assignment: CDR1 MNHEY and CDR2 SVGEGT. In DNA, the CDR3 is TGTGCCAGCAGTTTCGTGCAAGAGACCCAGTACTTC. It is translated as CASSFVQETQYF.

The chain has TRBV2 and TRBJ1-6, with 8 bases matching TRBD1. Germline V CDR1 and CDR2: SNHLY, FYNNEI. V dropped 6 bases and J dropped 5; count of bases not matched to a gene: 9. The CDR3 loop spans 16 amino acids. The CDR3 sequence is CASRNDRGGHNSPLHF. Written as DNA, the CDR3 is TGTGCCAGCAGAAATGACAGGGGCGGCCATAATTCACCCCTCCACTTT.

This chain's CDR3 is CAWSLGTGGYEQYF. CDR3 nucleotides: TGTGCCTGGAGCCTCGGGACAGGGGGCTACGAGCAGTACTTC. The rearrangement links TRBV30 to TRBJ2-7; 11 bases agree with TRBD1. Germline V gene lookup returns CDR1 GTSNPN and CDR2 SVGIG (reference sequence). This CDR3 comprises 14 residues. V dropped 3 bases and J dropped 3; count of bases not matched to a gene: 4.

This chain uses TRBV5-1 with TRBJ1-5; D might be TRBD1 (6 bases). This CDR3 is built from 14 residues. Germline V gene sequence: CDR1 SGHRS, CDR2 YFSETQ. The V end was cut by 4 bases, the J end by 6 bases, with 14 bases between. The CDR3 here is CASSPRGGVQPQHF. CDR3 nucleotide sequence: TGCGCCAGCAGCCCCAGGGGAGGGGTTCAGCCCCAGCATTTT. Complete variable domain (other parts from reference TRBV5-1 and TRBJ1-5): KAGVTQTPRYLIKTRGQQVTLSCSPISGHRSVSWYQQTPGQGLQFLFEYFSETQRNKGNFPGRFSGRQFSNSRSEMNVSTLELGDSALYLCASSPRGGVQPQHFGDGTRLSIL.

The rearrangement joins TRBV6-5 to TRBJ2-3; the D is unclear. Per germline, CDR1 MNHEY and CDR2 SVGAGI. V lost 5 bases and J lost 3, with 9 bases in between. The CDR3 spans 13 residues. Written as DNA, the CDR3 is TGTGCCAGCAGTCTATTTTTGACAGATACGCAGTATTTT. Protein: CASSLFLTDTQYF.

V gene TRBV27 combines with J gene TRBJ2-1, with TRBD2 matching over 8 bases. This CDR3 has 15 amino acids. Germline V gives CDR1 MNHEY, CDR2 SMNVEV (reference sequence). Unmatched junction bases numbered 9, after V lost 7 bases and J lost 4 bases. CDR3 in amino acids: CASTSRGLAYNEQFF. The DNA for the CDR3 is TGTGCCAGCACCTCCCGTGGACTAGCATACAATGAGCAGTTCTTC.

Comment on this clone: This same CDR3 is encoded by further DNA sequences in the sample. The chain carries TRBV6-5 and TRBJ1-6; a possible D gene is TRBD1 (6 bases). Germline V gene sequence: CDR1 MNHEY, CDR2 SVGAGI. V lost 7 bases, J lost 4 bases, and 8 bases lay in between. The CDR3 is 13 residues long. Here the CDR3 reads CASTTGYNSPLHF. CDR3 DNA: TGTGCCAGCACGACAGGTTATAATTCACCCCTCCACTTT.

The V call is TRBV18, the J call TRBJ1-2, with no clear D. The CDR3 has 13 amino acids. V lost 5 bases and J lost 2, with 9 bases in between. Germline CDR1 KGHSH, CDR2 LQKENI. The CDR3 DNA sequence: TGTGCCAGCTCAACCTCCGAGAACTATGGCTACACCTTC. Its protein product is CASSTSENYGYTF.

The gene calls are TRBV19 and TRBJ1-2; D is undetermined. The CDR3 is 12 amino acids. Germline-derived CDR1 and CDR2 are LNHDA and SQIVND (reference sequence). V shed 8 bases and J shed 1 base, with 8 bases lying between them. CDR3 nucleotide sequence: TGTGCCAGTGTGGACTATAACTATGGCTACACCTTC. It is translated as CASVDYNYGYTF.

This chain uses TRBV30 with TRBJ1-4; the D is unclear. The CDR3 is 17 residues long. CDR1 and CDR2 (germline): GTSNPN, SVGIG (reference sequence). Between the trimmed V and J ends, which lost 0 bases and 5 bases, there was a span of 19 bases. Here the CDR3 reads CAWSVSPALLKNEKLFF. In DNA, the CDR3 is TGTGCCTGGAGTGTCTCTCCTGCACTTTTAAAAAATGAAAAACTGTTTTTT.

This clone has more than one count but fewer than ten. The chain joins TRBV25-1 to TRBJ1-5, with 7 positions matching TRBD1. This CDR3 contains 16 residues. Germline V gives CDR1 MGHDK, CDR2 SYGVNS. Germline trimming cut 4 bases from V and 2 bases from J; bases unmatched to any gene: 8. In DNA form, the CDR3 reads TGTGCCAGCAGTGCCTCGACGACAGGGCGCAATCAGCCCCAGCATTTT. Translated, it gives CASSASTTGRNQPQHF. The variable domain in full, completed from reference TRBV25-1 and TRBJ1-5, reads EADIYQTPRYLVIGTGKKITLECSQTMGHDKMYWYQQDPGMELHLIHYSYGVNSTEKGDLSSESTVSRIRTEHFPLTLESARPSHTSQYLCASSASTTGRNQPQHFGDGTRLSIL.

This clone was counted once. This chain links TRBV6-6 with TRBJ2-7; D gene unclear. In germline, CDR1 is MNHNY, CDR2 SVGAGI (reference sequence). Trimming removed 5 bases at V and 4 bases at J, with 18 bases between. The CDR3 is made up of 15 amino acids. The DNA for the CDR3 is TGTGCCAGCAGTGGATCGGGCCGGCAACTTTACGAGCAGTACTTC. Translated, it gives CASSGSGRQLYEQYF.

The genes are TRBV10-3 and TRBJ2-2, with 12 positions matching TRBD2. V shed 8 bases, J shed 2 bases, and the junction held 15 bases outside the gene matches. CDR3 length: 19 residues. Germline lookup yields CDR1 ENHRY and CDR2 SYGVKD. In nucleotides, the CDR3 is TGTGCCATCGGAGGGGCTAGCGGGGGGGAACGACTAAACACCGGGGAGCTGTTTTTT. It yields the protein CAIGGASGGERLNTGELFF.

This rearrangement joins TRBV30 to TRBJ1-2, with D perhaps matching TRBD1 (6 bases). Germline CDR1 reads GTSNPN; CDR2 reads SVGIG (reference sequence). This CDR3 has 15 amino acids. Trimming stripped 3 bases from V and 0 bases from J, with 14 bases between. For the CDR3, the DNA is TGTGCCTGGAGGATGGGGGCGACCCCTAACTATGGCTACACCTTC. Protein: CAWRMGATPNYGYTF.

The chain employs TRBV7-9 and TRBJ2-1; D is ambiguous. This CDR3 is built from 13 residues. Germline V CDR1 and CDR2: SEHNR, FQNEAQ (reference sequence). V was pared by 1 base and J by 5 bases, with 6 bases between. CDR3 protein: CASSLGRNNEQFF. The CDR3 DNA sequence: TGTGCCAGCAGCTTAGGGCGGAACAATGAGCAGTTCTTC.

This chain connects TRBV5-1 to TRBJ1-1; 8 positions match TRBD1. V lost 1 base and J lost 7; bases outside the gene matches: 6. The germline V gene has CDR1 SGHRS and CDR2 YFSETQ. There are 14 residues in the CDR3. The CDR3 protein is CASSLIPGTGEAFF. In DNA form, the CDR3 reads TGCGCCAGCAGCTTGATACCCGGGACAGGTGAAGCTTTCTTT.

This clone showed up just a few times. V gene TRBV7-9 combines with J gene TRBJ1-2; D call uncertain. V dropped 1 base and J dropped 2 bases, with 11 bases sitting between them. The V gene's germline CDR1 is SEHNR and CDR2 FQNEAQ (reference sequence). The CDR3 spans 15 residues. The chain's CDR3 is CASSLDIGSNYGYTF. Here the CDR3 DNA reads TGTGCCAGCAGCTTAGATATCGGGTCGAACTATGGCTACACCTTC.

The J gene is TRBJ2-7, the V gene TRBV6-1; 8 bases map to TRBD1. The CDR3 runs 15 residues. The junction had 8 bases not matched to a gene; V was cut back by 3 bases and J by 4 bases. Germline-derived CDR1 and CDR2 are MNHNS and SASEGT. The CDR3 region is CASSEPLRGRYEQYF. The CDR3 bases are TGTGCCAGCAGTGAGCCCCTCAGGGGGCGTTACGAGCAGTACTTC.

The J gene is TRBJ1-3, the V gene TRBV7-3; possible D gene TRBD1, 5 bases. Germline CDR1 SGHTA, CDR2 FQGTGA. The CDR3 contains 13 residues. V lost 5 bases and J lost 5, with 10 bases in between. CDR3 sequence (DNA): TGTGCCAGCAGCCCCCAGGGCAGAAACACCATATATTTT. Translating it yields CASSPQGRNTIYF. The entire variable domain, with the rest obtained from reference TRBV7-3 and TRBJ1-3, is as follows: GAGVSQTPSNKVTEKGKYVELRCDPISGHTALYWYRQSLGQGPEFLIYFQGTGAADDSGLPNDRFFAVRPEGSVSTLKIQRTERGDSAVYLCASSPQGRNTIYFGEGSWLTVV.

The chain links TRBV11-2 to TRBJ2-1; 9 nucleotides agree with TRBD2. Trimming at V came to 1 base and at J to 5 bases, leaving 3 bases not matched to a gene. The CDR3 is 15 amino acids. Germline loops: CDR1 SGHAT, CDR2 FQNNGV. This CDR3 reads CASSLVSGGHNEQFF. The CDR3 bases are TGTGCCAGCAGCTTAGTTAGCGGGGGTCACAATGAGCAGTTCTTC. Complete variable domain (other parts from reference TRBV11-2 and TRBJ2-1): EAGVAQSPRYKIIEKRQSVAFWCNPISGHATLYWYQQILGQGPKLLIQFQNNGVVDDSQLPKDRFSAERLKGVDSTLKIQPAKLEDSAVYLCASSLVSGGHNEQFFGPGTRLTVL.

Here the CDR3 reads CASTRDWNEKLFF. The CDR3 DNA reads TGTGCCAGCACAAGGGACTGGAATGAAAAACTGTTTTTT. The V and J genes are TRBV2 and TRBJ1-4; tentative D call: TRBD1 (5 bases). V was shortened by 7 bases and J by 5 bases, with 11 bases between the two germline ends. The germline CDR1 and CDR2 sequences are SNHLY and FYNNEI. There are 13 residues in the CDR3.

The chain carries TRBV9 and TRBJ1-4; TRBD1 matches at 9 bases. The CDR3 sequence is 14 residues long. Germline CDR1 is SGDLS and CDR2 is YYNGEE. The J segment lost 7 bases and the V segment lost 0 bases, leaving 1 base of the junction unmatched. This CDR3 is CASSVGQGVEKLFF. Written as DNA, the CDR3 is TGTGCCAGCAGCGTAGGACAGGGGGTTGAAAAACTGTTTTTT.